The present T cell receptor beta chain was sequenced within a study of T-cell memory formation after mild COVID-19. Each CDR3 protein is one row after TCRdb ran MiXCR on the 5' RACE reads. The sample includes around 400,000 distinct CDR3 sequences, 24% seen only once; the top ten take 8.5% to 10%. This clonotype has a handful of counts. Its matching antigen is unknown. V shed 6 bases and J shed 4 bases, with 12 bases lying between them. The germline V gene has CDR1 KGHSH and CDR2 LQKENI. This CDR3 is built from 13 residues. Study-wide results and caveats: Among contracting clones, CD4+ were mainly CM/EM and CD8+ enriched in EMRA.

This clonotype was sampled from an adult woman who had mild COVID-19 (a few samples of this study predate the infection). Cell type and time point are not known. The sequenced sample was PBMCs or a T cell subset sorted from them (not recorded which). This chain connects TRBV18 to TRBJ1-2; D perhaps matches TRBD1 (6 bases). DNA of the CDR3: TGTGCCAGCTCGGGGGCGCAGATCTATGGCTACACCTTC. Translating gives CASSGAQIYGYTF.